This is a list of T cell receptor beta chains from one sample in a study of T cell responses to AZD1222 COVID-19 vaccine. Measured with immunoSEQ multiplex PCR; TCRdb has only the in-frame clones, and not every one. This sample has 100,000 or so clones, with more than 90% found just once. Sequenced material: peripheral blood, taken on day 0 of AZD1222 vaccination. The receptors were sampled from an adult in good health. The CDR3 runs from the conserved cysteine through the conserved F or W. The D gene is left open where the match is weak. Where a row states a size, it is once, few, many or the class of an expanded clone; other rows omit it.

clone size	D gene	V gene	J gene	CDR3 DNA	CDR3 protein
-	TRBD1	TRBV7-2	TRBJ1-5	TGTGCCAGCAGCTTATACCAGGGGGCCAATCAGCCCCAGCATTTT	CASSLYQGANQPQHF
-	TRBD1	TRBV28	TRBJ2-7	TGTGCCAGCAGTATAGGCGGGACAGGGACCTACGAGCAGTACTTC	CASSIGGTGTYEQYF
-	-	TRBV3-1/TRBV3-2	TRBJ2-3	TGTGCCAGCAGCCAAGACGCCGGGGCTGATACGCAGTATTTT	CASSQDAGADTQYF
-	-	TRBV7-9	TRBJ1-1	TGTGCCAGCAGCTTAGTCGACAACACTGAAGCTTTCTTT	CASSLVDNTEAFF
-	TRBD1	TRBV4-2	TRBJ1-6	TGTGCCAGCAGCCAGGGGACAGGGATTAATTCACCCCTCCACTTT	CASSQGTGINSPLHF
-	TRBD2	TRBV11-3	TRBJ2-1	TGTGCCAGCAGCTTAGAGGCGGGAGTGAGGAATGAGCAGTTCTTC	CASSLEAGVRNEQFF
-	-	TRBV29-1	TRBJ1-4	TGCAGCGTTAGTCAATTGGGGGAAGGGGAAAAACTGTTTTTT	CSVSQLGEGEKLFF
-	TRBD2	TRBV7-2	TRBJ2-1	TGTGCCAGCAGCTTAGACCCCTCTTGGGGGGGGTACAATGAGCAGTTCTTC	CASSLDPSWGGYNEQFF
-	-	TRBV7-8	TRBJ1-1	TGTGCCAGCAGCCAATCCGGACCGAAGGGAACTGAAGCTTTCTTT	CASSQSGPKGTEAFF
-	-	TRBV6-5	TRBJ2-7	TGTGCCAGCAGTTACAGGGTTGAGGGGGGCTACGAGCAGTACTTC	CASSYRVEGGYEQYF
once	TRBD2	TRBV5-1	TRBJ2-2	TGCGCCAGCAGCTTTCTAGCGGGAGGTACCGGGGAGCTGTTTTTT	CASSFLAGGTGELFF
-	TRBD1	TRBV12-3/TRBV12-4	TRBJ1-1	TGTGCCAGCAGTCCCACAGGGGCGGCTTTCTTT	CASSPTGAAFF
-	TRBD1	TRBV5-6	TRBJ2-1	TGTGCCAGCAGCCCCCGACAGGGTAGGGATGAGCAGTTCTTC	CASSPRQGRDEQFF
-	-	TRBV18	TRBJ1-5	TGTGCCAGCTCACCGGAGGGGCAGGGCAATCAGCCCCAGCATTTT	CASSPEGQGNQPQHF
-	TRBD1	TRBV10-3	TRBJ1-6	TGTGCCATCAGTGCTTCGACAGGGAGCTCCTATAATTCACCCCTCCACTTT	CAISASTGSSYNSPLHF
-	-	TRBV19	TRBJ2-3	TGTGCCAGTAGTACCGGTGGGACCGTTACAGATACGCAGTATTTT	CASSTGGTVTDTQYF
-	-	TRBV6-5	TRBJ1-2	TGTGCCAGCACCAAAGGAGGGTATGGCTACACCTTC	CASTKGGYGYTF
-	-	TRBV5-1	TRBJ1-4	TGCGCCAGCAGCTTGGCCACGGGGGAGGAAAAACTGTTTTTT	CASSLATGEEKLFF
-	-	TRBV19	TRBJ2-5	TGTGCCAGTACCCCCGGCGCAGGCAGGGAGACCCAGTACTTC	CASTPGAGRETQYF
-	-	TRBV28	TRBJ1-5	TGTGCCAGCAGCACCGGACACGGGATCCAGCATTTT	CASSTGHGIQHF
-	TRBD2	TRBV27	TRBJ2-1	TGTGCCAGCAAGGGGACTAGTTACTACAATGAGCAGTTCTTC	CASKGTSYYNEQFF
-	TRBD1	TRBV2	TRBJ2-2	TGTGCCAGCAGGACAGGGGCGGGCACCGGGGAGCTGTTTTTT	CASRTGAGTGELFF
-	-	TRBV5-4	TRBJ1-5	TGTGCCAGCAGCAGAAGAGATAGCAATCAGCCCCAGCATTTT	CASSRRDSNQPQHF
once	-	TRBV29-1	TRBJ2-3	TGCAGCGTCGAGGACGGAGGCACAGATACGCAGTATTTT	CSVEDGGTDTQYF
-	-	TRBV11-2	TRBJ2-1	TGTGCCAGCAGCTTACTATTTGAGACTCAGCAGTTCTTC	CASSLLFETQQFF
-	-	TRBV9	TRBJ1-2	TGTGCCAGCAGCGTAGATACCCGAGCTAACTATGGCTACACCTTC	CASSVDTRANYGYTF
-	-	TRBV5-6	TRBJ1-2	TGTGCCAGCAGCTTATCCCCGGGACTTTTAGGCTACACCTTC	CASSLSPGLLGYTF
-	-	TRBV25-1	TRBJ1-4	TGTGCCAGCAGTGATTGGGTAGGGGAAGGCGAAAAACTGTTTTTT	CASSDWVGEGEKLFF
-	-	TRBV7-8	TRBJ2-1	TGTGCCAGCAGCTCTACCCCGGACCTGACCTACAATGAGCAGTTCTTC	CASSSTPDLTYNEQFF
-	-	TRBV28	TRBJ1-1	TGTGCCAGCAGACCGCTTCGGGTGAACACTGAAGCTTTCTTT	CASRPLRVNTEAFF
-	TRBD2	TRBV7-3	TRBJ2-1	TGTGCCAGCAGCTTAGGGGGACTAGCGGGAGACAATGAGCAGTTCTTC	CASSLGGLAGDNEQFF
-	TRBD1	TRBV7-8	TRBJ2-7	TGTGCCAGCAGCCAACAGGGGGCAACCTACGAGCAGTACTTC	CASSQQGATYEQYF
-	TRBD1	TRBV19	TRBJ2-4	TGTGCCAGTAGCCCAGGGGGTATCAAAAACATTCAGTACTTC	CASSPGGIKNIQYF
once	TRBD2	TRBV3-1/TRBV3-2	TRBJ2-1	TGTGCCAGCAGCCAAGACAGCTTTATCCTAGCGGGTATAGGAAATGAGCAGTTCTTC	CASSQDSFILAGIGNEQFF
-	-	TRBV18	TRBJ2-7	TGTGCCAGCTCTATGGCCGGACTTGGCCGGAGCGAGCAGTACTTC	CASSMAGLGRSEQYF
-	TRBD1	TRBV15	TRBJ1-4	TGTGCCACCAGCAGAGGCCTACAGGGGGCGTACAATGAAAAACTGTTTTTT	CATSRGLQGAYNEKLFF
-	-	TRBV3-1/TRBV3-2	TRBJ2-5	TGTGCCAGCGGCAGGGATGGGACCCAGTACTTC	CASGRDGTQYF
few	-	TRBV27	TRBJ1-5	TGTGCCAGCAGTTCGGCAAGGAATAGCAATCAGCCCCAGCATTTT	CASSSARNSNQPQHF
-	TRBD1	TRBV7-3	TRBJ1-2	TGTGCCAGCAGCTTCGACAGGGGGATTGGCTACACCTTC	CASSFDRGIGYTF
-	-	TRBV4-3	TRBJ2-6	TGCGCCAGCAGCCCCGGACATTCTGGGGCCAACGTCCTGACTTTC	CASSPGHSGANVLTF
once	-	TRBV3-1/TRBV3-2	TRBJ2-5	TGTGCCAGCAGCCCCGATGGGGGGATAGAGACCCAGTACTTC	CASSPDGGIETQYF
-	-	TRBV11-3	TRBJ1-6	TGTGCCAGCAGCTTAGTGCCTAGTAGTTCACCCCTCCACTTT	CASSLVPSSSPLHF
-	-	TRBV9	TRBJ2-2	TGTGCCAGCAGCGCGAATGGAGGGGCTGCCGAGCTGTTTTTT	CASSANGGAAELFF
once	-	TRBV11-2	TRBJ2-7	TGTGCCAGCAGCACTCGGACGGAACCCTACGAGCAGTACTTC	CASSTRTEPYEQYF
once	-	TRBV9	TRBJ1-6	TGTGCCAGCAGCGTGAGCTCCTATAATTCACCCCTCCACTTT	CASSVSSYNSPLHF
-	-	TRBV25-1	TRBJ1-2	TGTGCCAGCAGGGACAGCAACTATGGCTACACCTTC	CASRDSNYGYTF
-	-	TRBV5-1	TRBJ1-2	TGCGCCAGCAGCTTGGGGCACGAGTCGGGTGGCTACACCTTC	CASSLGHESGGYTF
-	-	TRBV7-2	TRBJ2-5	TGTGCCAGCAGCGTTAGGTCCCGCGGCCGACAACAAGAGACCCAGTACTTC	CASSVRSRGRQQETQYF
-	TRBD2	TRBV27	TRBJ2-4	TGTGCCAGCAGTTCTAGCGGGGGAGCCAAAAACATTCAGTACTTC	CASSSSGGAKNIQYF
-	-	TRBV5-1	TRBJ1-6	TGCGCCAGCAGCTCCGGACGGGTAAATTCACCCCTCCACTTT	CASSSGRVNSPLHF
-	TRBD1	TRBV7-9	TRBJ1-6	TGTGCCAGCAGCTTAGTCGGGGGCTACAGGGGTTATAATTCACCCCTCCACTTT	CASSLVGGYRGYNSPLHF
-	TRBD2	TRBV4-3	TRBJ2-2	TGCGCCAGCAGCCGCCTACGGGGGGGAGACACCGGGGAGCTGTTTTTT	CASSRLRGGDTGELFF
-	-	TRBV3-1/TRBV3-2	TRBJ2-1	TGTGCCAGCAGCCAAGATAGGAGCCACCCACGTCGGGACAATGAGCAGTTCTTC	CASSQDRSHPRRDNEQFF
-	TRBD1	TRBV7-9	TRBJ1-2	TGTGCCAGCTTCCCAGGACAGGCGATTATAGGCTACACCTTC	CASFPGQAIIGYTF
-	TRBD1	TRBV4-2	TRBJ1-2	TGTGCCAGCAGCCTAGCAACCTCTGGACAGGGGGCTCGAGGCTACACCTTC	CASSLATSGQGARGYTF
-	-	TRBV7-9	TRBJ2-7	TGTGCCAGCAGCCACTCCTACGAGCAGTACTTC	CASSHSYEQYF
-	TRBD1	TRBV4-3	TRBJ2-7	TGCGCCAGCAGCCTAGATCGGACAGGGGTCTACGAGCAGTACTTC	CASSLDRTGVYEQYF